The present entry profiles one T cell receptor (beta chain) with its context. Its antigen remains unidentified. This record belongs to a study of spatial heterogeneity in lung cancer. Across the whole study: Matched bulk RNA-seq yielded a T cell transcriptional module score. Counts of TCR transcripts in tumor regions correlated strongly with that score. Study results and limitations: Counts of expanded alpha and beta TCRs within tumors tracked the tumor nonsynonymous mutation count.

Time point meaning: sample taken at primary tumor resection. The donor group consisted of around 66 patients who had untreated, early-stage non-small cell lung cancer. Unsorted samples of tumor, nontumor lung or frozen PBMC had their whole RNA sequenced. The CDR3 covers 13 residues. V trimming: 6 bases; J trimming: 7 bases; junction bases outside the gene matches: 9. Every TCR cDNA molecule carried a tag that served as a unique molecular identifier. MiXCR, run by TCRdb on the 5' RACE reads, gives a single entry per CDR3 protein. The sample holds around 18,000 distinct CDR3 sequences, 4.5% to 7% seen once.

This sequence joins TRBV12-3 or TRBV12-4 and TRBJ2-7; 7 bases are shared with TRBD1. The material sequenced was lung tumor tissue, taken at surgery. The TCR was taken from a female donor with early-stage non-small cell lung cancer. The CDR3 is CASSLNQQGEQYF. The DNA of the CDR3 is TGTGCCAGCAGCCTAAACCAACAGGGGGAGCAGTACTTC.